The 29 T cell receptor beta chains presented below share a single source sample, sequenced in a study of T cell clonality in common variable immunodeficiency. Measured with immunoSEQ multiplex PCR; TCRdb has only the in-frame clones, and not every one. The sample lists roughly 51,000 clones, none appearing once, the ten largest making up approximately 5.5%. The sample taken for sequencing was peripheral blood mononuclear cells. Receptor source: a person aged 18 to 69 in good health.

Ten or more counts support this clone. The sequenced fragment ends 3 residues before the CDR3 boundary, so the rest is inferred from the germline J gene. The rearrangement joins TRBV5-4 to TRBJ2-5; 9 bases map to TRBD1. Germline loops: CDR1 SGHNT, CDR2 YYREEE (reference sequence). The CDR3 contains 14 residues. The V gene end was trimmed by 4 bases and the J gene end by 5 bases; junction bases not matched to a gene: 6. The DNA read from the CDR3 is TGTGCCAGCAGCGGACAGGGGTCAGTGGAGACC. This sequence encodes CASSGQGSVET. The full CDR3 protein is CASSGQGSVETQYF.

This clone was detected ten times or more. The DNA ends 3 residues before the CDR3 does, and the rest of the CDR3 is filled in from the germline J gene. V usage is TRBV18 and J usage is TRBJ2-3; the D is unclear. The CDR3 totals 15 residues. The germline gives CDR1 KGHSH, CDR2 LQKENI. With 2 bases removed from V and 5 bases from J, the gap between germline ends came to 14 bases. The part of the CDR3 DNA that was read is TGTGCCAGCTCACCAGCAAGTAACCCGGGAGATACG. Translated, it gives CASSPASNPGDT. The CDR3 as a whole reads CASSPASNPGDTQYF. The full variable domain, completed using reference TRBV18 and TRBJ2-3, is NAGVMQNPRHLVRRRGQEARLRCSPMKGHSHVYWYRQLPEEGLKFMVYLQKENIIDESGMPKERFSAEFPKEGPSILRIQQVVRGDSAAYFCASSPASNPGDTQYFGPGTRLTVL.

In its sample, this clone was seen many times. The DNA ends 3 residues before the CDR3 does, and the rest of the CDR3 is filled in from the germline J gene. The genes are TRBV9 and TRBJ2-2; D uncertain. Trimming removed 4 bases from V and 1 base from J, with 14 bases in between. The CDR3 contains 16 residues. Germline CDR1 and CDR2: SGDLS and YYNGEE. The sequenced CDR3 bases are TGTGCCAGCAGCCCTACTGGCGGAGAGAACACCGGGGAG. Translating it yields CASSPTGGENTGE. The CDR3 in full is CASSPTGGENTGELFF.

This clone was observed at least ten times. Coverage ceases 3 residues before the CDR3 finishes, and the germline J gene fills in the end. The V call is TRBV10-3, the J call TRBJ2-3, with a possible D match to TRBD1 (5 bases). The CDR3 is 16 residues long. V was trimmed by 4 bases and J by 0 bases, leaving 14 bases between them. In germline, CDR1 is ENHRY, CDR2 SYGVKD. The covered CDR3 bases are TGTGCCATCAGTGCCACCGGGTCAGGGAGCACAGATACG. It yields the protein CAISATGSGSTDT. The complete CDR3 reads CAISATGSGSTDTQYF.

This clone was detected ten times or more. With the read ending 3 residues before the CDR3 end, the germline J gene is used to fill in that end. The chain is built from TRBV20-1 and TRBJ2-7; possibly TRBD1 or TRBD2 for D (6 bases each). Trimming removed 5 bases at V and 6 bases at J, with 14 bases between. The CDR3 consists of 12 residues. The germline V gene encodes CDR1 DFQATT and CDR2 SNEGSKA (reference sequence). The CDR3 region is CSARRDTREQYF. CDR3 bases read: TGCAGTGCTCGGCGGGACACCCGCGAG.

The CDR3 DNA, read in part, is TGTGCCTGGGGGACAGGGGGGATTGAC. It specifies CAWGTGGID. The whole CDR3 protein reads CAWGTGGIDYTF. V and J are TRBV30 and TRBJ1-2; 11 bases are a match to TRBD1. The CDR3 extends 3 residues past the end of the read, so its final part is completed from the germline J gene. Germline V gene lookup returns CDR1 GTSNPN and CDR2 SVGIG (reference sequence). The CDR3 is 12 amino acids.

This clone has a count of ten or more. From the germline J gene comes the end of the CDR3, since the read stops 3 residues before it. This chain uses TRBV4-2 with TRBJ2-1; D is possibly TRBD2 (6 bases). Trimming pared 7 bases from V and 0 bases from J, leaving 16 bases between. CDR3 size: 16 residues. Germline V gene lookup returns CDR1 LGHNA and CDR2 YNFKEQ. CDR3 DNA (partial): TGTGCCAGCACCCCGTTCGCGGGGAGCTCCTACAATGAG. The encoded protein is CASTPFAGSSYNE. In full, the CDR3 reads CASTPFAGSSYNEQFF.

This clone showed up many times. The read ends 3 residues before the CDR3 terminus; that terminus is restored from the germline J gene. The chain carries TRBV19 and TRBJ1-1; D unresolved. The germline CDR1 and CDR2 sequences are LNHDA and SQIVND (reference sequence). Trimming shortened V by 3 bases and J by 4 bases, and 15 bases separated the two germline ends. This CDR3 has 15 amino acids. Incomplete CDR3 DNA: TGTGCCAGTAGTATTGGAGTCGATTGGGCCACTGAA. Translated, it gives CASSIGVDWATE. The complete CDR3 protein is CASSIGVDWATEAFF.

This clone was picked up many times. Incomplete CDR3 DNA: TGCAGCGGGGGTTCCGATGGC. Amino acid sequence: CSGGSDG. The whole CDR3 protein reads CSGGSDGYTF. V usage is TRBV20-1 and J usage is TRBJ1-2; a possible D gene is TRBD1 (5 bases). Read data end 3 residues before the CDR3 end; the end is taken from the germline J gene. CDR1 and CDR2 from the germline V gene are DFQATT and SNEGSKA (reference sequence). The CDR3 runs to 10 residues.

This clone showed up many times. The read stops 3 residues short of the end of the CDR3; the missing end is completed from the germline J gene. The chain combines TRBV5-1 with TRBJ1-1; D unresolved. The CDR3 contains 13 residues. The V gene lost 1 base and the J gene lost 1 base, with 5 bases spanning the gap. Germline V lookup: CDR1 SGHRS, CDR2 YFSETQ. The CDR3 spells CASSLLKNTEAFF. CDR3 DNA (partial): TGCGCCAGCAGCTTGTTAAAGAACACTGAA.

Concerning this clone: The read falls 3 residues short of the CDR3 end, and the missing part is taken from the germline J gene. The chain uses TRBV2 and TRBJ2-5; 16 bases fit TRBD2. CDR3 length equals 18 residues. The J segment lost 2 bases and the V segment lost 2 bases, leaving 5 bases of the junction unmatched. Per germline, CDR1 SNHLY and CDR2 FYNNEI. CDR3 DNA, as far as it was read: TGTGCCAGCAGTGAAAGGGGACTAGCGGGAGGGTCGCAAGAGACC. Its protein product is CASSERGLAGGSQET. The whole CDR3 is CASSERGLAGGSQETQYF. The complete variable domain, with remaining parts taken from reference TRBV2 and TRBJ2-5, reads EPEVTQTPSHQVTQMGQEVILRCVPISNHLYFYWYRQILGQKVEFLVSFYNNEISEKSEIFDDQFSVERPDGSNFTLKIRSTKLEDSAMYFCASSERGLAGGSQETQYFGPGTRLLVL.

This clone was counted many times. From the germline J gene comes the end of the CDR3, since the read stops 3 residues before it. The gene calls are TRBV5-1 and TRBJ2-1; 11 nucleotides line up with TRBD2. CDR1 and CDR2 (germline): SGHRS, YFSETQ. The CDR3 length is 16 residues. Losses at the gene ends were 4 bases for V and 2 bases for J; bases not matched to a gene: 5. The covered CDR3 bases are TGCGCCAGCAGCCCTGGGACTAGCGGCCCCTACAATGAG. Its protein is CASSPGTSGPYNE. In full, the CDR3 is CASSPGTSGPYNEQFF.

This clone has a count of ten or more. One junction end disagrees with the germline gene, perhaps due to a read error. The observed sequence ends 3 residues before the CDR3 terminus, with the missing tail filled in from the germline J gene. The V and J genes are TRBV28 and TRBJ1-3; 8 bases line up with TRBD1. Per the germline V gene, CDR1 is MDHEN and CDR2 is SYDVKM. This CDR3 has 14 amino acids. CDR3 DNA (partial): TGTGCCAGCAGCTTATCAGGGGGCCAGAACACC. Residues: CASSLSGGQNT. The full CDR3 reads CASSLSGGQNTIYF.

This clone was detected only a few times. The DNA ends 3 residues before the CDR3 does, and the rest of the CDR3 is filled in from the germline J gene. The V gene is TRBV2, the J gene TRBJ2-1; TRBD2 matches 11 bases. The CDR3 extends over 16 amino acids. The J segment lost 2 bases and the V segment lost 7 bases, leaving 7 bases of the junction unmatched. Germline CDR1 is SNHLY and CDR2 is FYNNEI. The CDR3 region is CASTPTSGKTYNEQFF. The sequenced CDR3 bases are TGTGCCAGCACCCCGACTAGCGGGAAGACCTACAATGAG.

By its share, this clone is medium-sized. The sequence runs out 3 residues before the end of the CDR3; the remainder is reconstructed from the germline J gene. The chain links TRBV18 to TRBJ1-2; D gene ambiguous. Germline lookup yields CDR1 KGHSH and CDR2 LQKENI. The CDR3 has 15 residues. Trimming took off 0 bases at V and 4 bases at J, with 12 bases between the two ends. CDR3 bases read: TGTGCCAGCTCACCACCGGGCCTTTTGGGCTATGGC. It yields the protein CASSPPGLLGYG. The whole CDR3 region reads CASSPPGLLGYGYTF.

This clone was seen ten or more times. The observed sequence ends 3 residues before the CDR3 terminus, with the missing tail filled in from the germline J gene. The chain couples TRBV5-1 to TRBJ1-2; 9 bases are a match to TRBD1. V trimming: 4 bases; J trimming: 6 bases; junction bases outside the gene matches: 10. Germline assignment: CDR1 SGHRS and CDR2 YFSETQ. The CDR3 is 15 amino acids. This CDR3 is CASSPMGQGANGYTF. The sequenced CDR3 bases are TGCGCCAGCAGCCCGATGGGACAGGGAGCAAATGGC. The full variable domain, in which reference TRBV5-1 and TRBJ1-2 provide the parts outside the CDR3, is KAGVTQTPRYLIKTRGQQVTLSCSPISGHRSVSWYQQTPGQGLQFLFEYFSETQRNKGNFPGRFSGRQFSNSRSEMNVSTLELGDSALYLCASSPMGQGANGYTFGSGTRLTVV.

This clone was detected many times. The missing CDR3 end, 3 residues past where the read stops, is filled in from the germline J gene. This sequence joins TRBV12-3 or TRBV12-4 and TRBJ2-7; 9 positions match TRBD1. V trimming: 4 bases; J trimming: 3 bases; junction bases outside the gene matches: 13. CDR3 length: 17 amino acids. The CDR3 DNA, read in part, is TGTGCCAGCAGTTCAACAGGGGGCGCTGGGCCCTTCTACGAG. Protein sequence: CASSSTGGAGPFYE. The full CDR3 sequence reads CASSSTGGAGPFYEQYF.

This clone was counted many times. The read gets to within 3 residues of the CDR3 end, and the germline J gene fills in the rest. The chain joins TRBV10-3 to TRBJ1-1; 9 bases map to TRBD1. V trimming: 5 bases; J trimming: 2 bases; junction bases outside the gene matches: 9. Germline CDR1 and CDR2: ENHRY and SYGVKD. This CDR3 has 16 amino acids. The DNA read from the CDR3 is TGTGCCATCAGTATTTCACAGGGGGCGGGTAACACTGAA. This gives the protein CAISISQGAGNTE. The full CDR3 sequence reads CAISISQGAGNTEAFF.

This clone has at least ten counts. The read is 3 residues too short to cover the CDR3 end, so that end is filled in from the germline J gene. The chain joins TRBV20-1 to TRBJ2-5, with D tentatively TRBD2 (5 bases). CDR1 and CDR2 from the germline V gene are DFQATT and SNEGSKA (reference sequence). V lost 0 bases to trimming and J lost 4 bases, with 15 bases between them. The CDR3 totals 15 residues. CDR3 region: CSARDLQHEGETQYF. The covered CDR3 bases are TGCAGTGCTAGAGATCTTCAGCATGAGGGAGAGACC.

This clone has a count of ten or more. The read ends 3 residues shy of where the CDR3 ends; the end is completed using the germline J gene. The chain links TRBV19 to TRBJ1-1; perhaps TRBD1 as D (5 bases). This CDR3 comprises 13 residues. The germline gives CDR1 LNHDA, CDR2 SQIVND (reference sequence). The CDR3 reads CASRSDGDSEAFF. The DNA read from the CDR3 is TGTGCCAGTAGATCGGACGGGGACTCCGAA. The whole variable domain, remainder taken from reference TRBV19 and TRBJ1-1, is DGGITQSPKYLFRKEGQNVTLSCEQNLNHDAMYWYRQDPGQGLRLIYYSQIVNDFQKGDIAEGYSVSREKKESFPLTVTSAQKNPTAFYLCASRSDGDSEAFFGQGTRLTVV.

This clone has a count of ten or more. The read stops 3 residues short of the end of the CDR3; the missing end is completed from the germline J gene. The chain combines TRBV7-6 with TRBJ1-3; the D gene is possibly TRBD1 (5 bases). The germline V and J ends were trimmed by 6 bases and 4 bases, with 7 bases remaining between them. The germline V gene encodes CDR1 SGHVS and CDR2 FNYEAQ. This CDR3 spans 12 amino acids. Incomplete CDR3 DNA: TGTGCCAGCAGGGGGCTCGGAAACACC. It yields the protein CASRGLGNT. The complete CDR3 protein is CASRGLGNTIYF.

At least ten counts were recorded for this clone. The read stops 3 residues short of the end of the CDR3; the missing end is completed from the germline J gene. V usage is TRBV20-1 and J usage is TRBJ2-6; D perhaps matches TRBD1 (5 bases). This CDR3 has 17 residues. Germline values: CDR1 DFQATT, CDR2 SNEGSKA (reference sequence). V was trimmed by 0 bases and J by 1 base, leaving 13 bases between them. The CDR3 region is CSARDLTGPSGANVLTF. The DNA read from the CDR3 is TGCAGTGCTAGAGATCTTACAGGCCCATCTGGGGCCAACGTC.

In its sample, this clone was seen many times. The CDR3 end is not reached by the read, which stops 3 residues before it; the germline J gene fills it in. The rearrangement links TRBV20-1 to TRBJ2-1, with 13 bases matching TRBD2. J gave up 6 bases and V 5 bases, and 7 bases lay outside the gene matches. Germline V gene lookup returns CDR1 DFQATT and CDR2 SNEGSKA (reference sequence). The CDR3 loop spans 15 amino acids. Here the CDR3 reads CSAEGRTSGSNEQFF. CDR3 DNA (partial): TGCAGTGCTGAGGGACGGACTAGCGGGAGCAATGAG.

On this clone itself: A junction boundary mismatches the germline segment, possibly from a read error. The sequence runs out 3 residues before the end of the CDR3; the remainder is reconstructed from the germline J gene. This chain connects TRBV19 to TRBJ1-1; a possible D gene is TRBD1 (6 bases). Germline V lookup: CDR1 LNHDA, CDR2 SQIVND (reference sequence). This CDR3 has 14 amino acids. The CDR3 reads CACSNQGLNTEAFF. The part of the CDR3 DNA that was read is TGTGCCTGTAGTAATCAGGGGCTGAACACTGAA.

This clone was counted at least ten times. The observed sequence ends 3 residues before the CDR3 terminus, with the missing tail filled in from the germline J gene. The V and J genes are TRBV5-1 and TRBJ2-1; TRBD2 aligns across 15 bases. The germline CDR1 and CDR2 sequences are SGHRS and YFSETQ. V lost 1 base, J lost 7 bases, and 12 bases stayed unmatched. The CDR3 is 19 residues long. The CDR3 reads CASSLLLQGLAGGVNEQFF. The part of the CDR3 DNA that was read is TGCGCCAGCAGCTTGCTTCTTCAAGGACTAGCGGGAGGGGTTAATGAG.

This clone was recorded at least ten times. The CDR3 goes on 3 residues after the read ends, and that part is filled in from the germline J gene. This chain links TRBV10-3 with TRBJ2-1, with a possible D match to TRBD2 (6 bases). From germline, CDR1 is ENHRY and CDR2 SYGVKD. The length of the CDR3 is 14 residues. Trimming removed 11 bases from V and 7 bases from J, with 21 bases in between. CDR3 DNA (partial): TGTGCCGTTCAAACCCGGGATGCGGGGAATGAG. It specifies CAVQTRDAGNE. The complete CDR3 reads CAVQTRDAGNEQFF.

This clone has a count of ten or more. The CDR3 end falls 3 residues outside the read, so it is completed with the germline J gene. The chain links TRBV20-1 to TRBJ2-2; D gene unclear. The V gene's germline CDR1 is DFQATT and CDR2 SNEGSKA (reference sequence). Trimming pared 2 bases from V and 6 bases from J, leaving 7 bases between. The CDR3 has 12 amino acids. Partial CDR3 DNA: TGCAGTGCTAGACCGTCCGCCGGGGAG. Amino acid sequence: CSARPSAGE. The entire CDR3 sequence reads CSARPSAGELFF.

This clone has a count of ten or more. The read ends 3 residues before the CDR3 terminus; that terminus is restored from the germline J gene. The chain recombines TRBV7-9 with TRBJ1-1; 8 bases map to TRBD1. CDR3 length: 15 residues. Germline lookup yields CDR1 SEHNR and CDR2 FQNEAQ (reference sequence). The junction had 6 bases not matched to a gene; V was cut back by 6 bases and J by 0 bases. CDR3 bases read: TGTGCCAGCAGTTATCTGACAGGGGTGAACACTGAA. Amino acid sequence: CASSYLTGVNTE. The full CDR3 protein is CASSYLTGVNTEAFF.

This clone has ten or more counts. The sequence runs out 3 residues before the end of the CDR3; the remainder is reconstructed from the germline J gene. The rearrangement links TRBV19 to TRBJ1-6; a weak D match, TRBD1 (5 bases). Per the germline V gene, CDR1 is LNHDA and CDR2 is SQIVND (reference sequence). The CDR3 covers 13 residues. V lost 5 bases to trimming and J lost 8 bases, with 10 bases between them. This CDR3 is CASSLRGDSPLHF. The sequenced CDR3 bases are TGTGCCAGTAGTCTTAGGGGAGATTCACCC.